This entry describes one T cell receptor beta chain. The data derive from a study of T cell changes during pregnancy in multiple sclerosis. The CDR3 extends over 16 amino acids. The germline V and J ends were trimmed by 1 base and 0 bases, with 14 bases remaining between them. Some clones are missing from TCRdb's copy, which holds only in-frame ones; the method was immunoSEQ multiplex PCR. There are about 34,000 clones in the sample; about 87% occur only once, and roughly 3.5% lies in the top ten. This sample comprised CD8+ T cells from peripheral blood mononuclear cells, obtained in the third trimester of pregnancy. The V and J genes are TRBV5-3 and TRBJ2-7; D ambiguous. TRBV5-3 is noted as an ORF with a role that remains uncertain. The sequence came from a female donor with multiple sclerosis, enrolled in a pregnancy study. The CDR3 DNA reads TGTGCCAGAAGCTTGATTCGGGTCCACAACTCCTACGAGCAGTACTTC. Amino acids: CARSLIRVHNSYEQYF.